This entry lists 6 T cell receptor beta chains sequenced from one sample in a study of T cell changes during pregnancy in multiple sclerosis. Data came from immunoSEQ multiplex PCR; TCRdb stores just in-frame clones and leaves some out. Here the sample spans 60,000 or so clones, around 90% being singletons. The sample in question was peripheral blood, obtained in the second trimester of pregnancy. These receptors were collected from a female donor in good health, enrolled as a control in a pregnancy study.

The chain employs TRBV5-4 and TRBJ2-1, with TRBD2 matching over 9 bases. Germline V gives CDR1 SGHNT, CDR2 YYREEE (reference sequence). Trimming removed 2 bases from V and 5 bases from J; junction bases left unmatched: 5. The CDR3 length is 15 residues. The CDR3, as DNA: TGTGCCAGCAGCTTAGGCGGGGGGGGCAACAATGAGCAGTTCTTC. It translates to CASSLGGGGNNEQFF.

CDR3 DNA: TGTGCCAGCCGAGGCTCACGCCAAGAGACCCAGTACTTC. The encoded protein is CASRGSRQETQYF. The gene calls are TRBV6-1 and TRBJ2-5; D unclear. Germline CDR1 reads MNHNS; CDR2 reads SASEGT. This CDR3 has 13 amino acids. Between the trimmed V and J ends, which lost 8 bases and 1 base, there was a span of 11 bases.

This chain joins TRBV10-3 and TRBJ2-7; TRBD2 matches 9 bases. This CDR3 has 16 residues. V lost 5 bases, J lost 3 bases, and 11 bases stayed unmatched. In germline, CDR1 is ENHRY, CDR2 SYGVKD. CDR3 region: CAISLIAGAPNYEQYF. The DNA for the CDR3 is TGTGCCATCAGTTTGATAGCGGGGGCGCCGAACTACGAGCAGTACTTC.

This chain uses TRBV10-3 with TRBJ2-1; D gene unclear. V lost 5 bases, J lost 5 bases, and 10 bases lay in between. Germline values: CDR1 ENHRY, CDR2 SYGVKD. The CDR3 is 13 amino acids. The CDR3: CAISSRIHNEQFF. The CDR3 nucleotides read TGTGCCATCAGTTCCAGGATTCACAATGAGCAGTTCTTC.

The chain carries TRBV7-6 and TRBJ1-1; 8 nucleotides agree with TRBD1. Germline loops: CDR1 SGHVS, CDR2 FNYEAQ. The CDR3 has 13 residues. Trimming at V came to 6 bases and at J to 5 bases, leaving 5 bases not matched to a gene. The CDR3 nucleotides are TGTGCCAGCAGTTTGACAGGGGTTACTGAAGCTTTCTTT. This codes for CASSLTGVTEAFF.

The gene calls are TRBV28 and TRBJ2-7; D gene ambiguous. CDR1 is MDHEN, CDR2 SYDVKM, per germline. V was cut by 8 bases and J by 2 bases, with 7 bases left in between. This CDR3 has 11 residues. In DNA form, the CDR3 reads TGTGCCAGCCTCGGTCCCTACGAGCAGTACTTC. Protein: CASLGPYEQYF.